The 30 T cell receptor beta chains in this list originate from one sample, sequenced in a study of CD8 T cells in ankylosing spondylitis (dated by TCRdb to 2015 to 2018). What the work shows at the level of the full study, not this receptor alone: A TCR beta motif of about 8 highly homologous amino acid variants appeared characteristic of blood from ankylosing spondylitis patients.

These receptors' antigens are unknown. Library preparation employed 5' RACE. The instrument given in TCRdb is Illumina HiSeq 2500. The public reads were reprocessed in TCRdb via fastp at Q25 and MiXCR, keeping in-frame beta chains. Entries that share a CDR3 protein sequence are merged under the most common genes and DNA. The sample data list roughly 440,000 distinct CDR3 sequences, and 17% of these were observed just once. The ten largest account for approximately 1% of the sample. The material sequenced was blood, either unsorted or a sorted T cell fraction (not recorded which). These receptors were collected from a male donor with ankylosing spondylitis.

The rearrangement joins TRBV9 to TRBJ2-7; 9 bases map to TRBD1. Germline CDR1 reads SGDLS; CDR2 reads YYNGEE. With V trimmed by 0 bases and J by 4 bases, 11 bases remained unmatched. This CDR3 has 17 residues. CDR3 region: CASSVGREGTGRYEQYF. The CDR3 DNA is TGTGCCAGCAGCGTAGGACGAGAAGGGACAGGGAGGTACGAGCAGTACTTC.

In this sample, this clonotype turned up a few times. This chain connects TRBV20-1 to TRBJ2-1; a possible D gene is TRBD2 (6 bases). The CDR3 loop spans 13 amino acids. V was clipped by 2 bases and J by 3 bases, with 8 bases between them. CDR1 is DFQATT, CDR2 SNEGSKA, per germline (reference sequence). CDR3 DNA sequence: TGCAGTGCTAGACGGGACTTCTACAATGAGCAGTTCTTC. This codes for CSARRDFYNEQFF.

There are a few counts of this clonotype. V usage is TRBV18 and J usage is TRBJ2-7; 7 nucleotides match TRBD1. CDR3 length: 14 amino acids. Germline CDR1 is KGHSH and CDR2 is LQKENI. The trim removed 3 bases at V and 1 base at J, leaving 3 bases unmatched. CDR3 amino acids: CASSPWDRSYEQYF. As DNA, the CDR3 is TGTGCCAGCTCACCTTGGGACAGATCCTACGAGCAGTACTTC. Using reference TRBV18 and TRBJ2-7 for the parts outside the CDR3, the full variable domain is NAGVMQNPRHLVRRRGQEARLRCSPMKGHSHVYWYRQLPEEGLKFMVYLQKENIIDESGMPKERFSAEFPKEGPSILRIQQVVRGDSAAYFCASSPWDRSYEQYFGPGTRLTVT.

This clonotype was seen a few times. This sequence joins TRBV11-3 and TRBJ2-1; 10 nucleotides match TRBD2. The CDR3 consists of 15 residues. Germline CDR1 and CDR2: SGHNT and YENEEA. With 3 bases clipped from V and 8 bases from J, the junction kept 7 bases outside the gene matches. The CDR3 loop is CASSFGTSVDDEQFF. CDR3 nucleotides: TGTGCCAGCAGCTTTGGGACTAGCGTTGACGATGAGCAGTTCTTC.

This clonotype came up a few times. The chain carries TRBV20-1 and TRBJ1-4; D unresolved. Trimming cost V 3 bases and J 7 bases, with 9 bases left between them. The germline V gene encodes CDR1 DFQATT and CDR2 SNEGSKA (reference sequence). CDR3 length: 12 residues. The chain's CDR3 is CSARVNGEKLFF. The CDR3 DNA sequence: TGCAGTGCTAGGGTCAATGGTGAAAAACTGTTTTTT.

This clonotype was recorded a few times. V and J are TRBV7-9 and TRBJ2-5; 7 bases line up with TRBD2. Trimming removed 1 base from V and 2 bases from J; junction bases left unmatched: 7. The CDR3 contains 16 residues. Per the germline V gene, CDR1 is SEHNR and CDR2 is FQNEAQ (reference sequence). CDR3 sequence (DNA): TGTGCCAGCAGCTTAGGGGCGGGAGTGGATCAAGAGACCCAGTACTTC. The encoded protein is CASSLGAGVDQETQYF.

This clonotype was counted only a few times. The V and J genes are TRBV6-1 and TRBJ2-3; 11 nucleotides line up with TRBD1. The V and J ends lost 7 bases and 2 bases, in that order; junction bases with no gene match: 5. CDR3 length: 15 amino acids. Germline CDR1 MNHNS, CDR2 SASEGT. The CDR3 loop is CASTKDRGHTDTQYF. The DNA for the CDR3 is TGTGCCAGCACCAAGGACAGGGGGCACACAGATACGCAGTATTTT.

The chain recombines TRBV7-2 with TRBJ2-5; TRBD1 matches at 7 bases. Germline V gene lookup returns CDR1 SGHTA and CDR2 FQGNSA. After removal of 5 bases from V and 7 bases from J, the junction contained 10 bases not matched to a gene. The CDR3 length is 14 residues. CDR3: CASSNDRAEGTQYF. DNA of the CDR3: TGTGCCAGCAGCAACGACAGGGCGGAAGGGACCCAGTACTTC. Looking up the rest from reference TRBV7-2 and TRBJ2-5 gives the full variable domain: GAGVSQSPSNKVTEKGKDVELRCDPISGHTALYWYRQSLGQGLEFLIYFQGNSAPDKSGLPSDRFSAERTGGSVSTLTIQRTQQEDSAVYLCASSNDRAEGTQYFGPGTRLLVL.

This clonotype has more than one count but fewer than ten. The J gene is TRBJ2-3, the V gene TRBV3-1; D not certain. Trimming pared 1 base from V and 8 bases from J, leaving 10 bases between. Germline loops: CDR1 LGHDT, CDR2 YNNKEL (reference sequence). CDR3 length equals 13 residues. The CDR3 DNA is TGTGCCAGCAGCCAAGGGTCCCGAGGTACGCAGTATTTT. Protein sequence: CASSQGSRGTQYF.

There are a few counts of this clonotype. This rearrangement joins TRBV5-1 to TRBJ1-2, with 10 bases aligning to TRBD1. In germline, CDR1 is SGHRS, CDR2 YFSETQ. This CDR3 spans 13 amino acids. J lost 8 bases, V lost 4 bases, and 5 bases had no gene match. This CDR3 is CASSVRTGGGYTF. The CDR3 DNA reads TGCGCCAGCAGCGTGAGGACAGGGGGAGGCTACACCTTC.

This clonotype was seen only a few times. The rearrangement links TRBV6-1 to TRBJ2-7; 7 bases fit TRBD1. Losses at the gene ends were 7 bases for V and 3 bases for J; bases not matched to a gene: 6. CDR1 MNHNS and CDR2 SASEGT come from the germline V gene. The CDR3 is 13 residues long. Here the CDR3 reads CASTRDRVYEQYF. Written as DNA, the CDR3 is TGTGCCAGCACCCGGGACAGAGTCTACGAGCAGTACTTC.

The rearrangement links TRBV3-1 to TRBJ2-2; 7 bases line up with TRBD1. Trimming cost V 5 bases and J 6 bases; bases outside gene matches: 6. This CDR3 region has 14 residues. The germline CDR1 and CDR2 sequences are LGHDT and YNNKEL (reference sequence). In DNA, the CDR3 is TGTGCCAGCAGCTCAGGTCAGGGGGCCGGGGAGCTGTTTTTT. Protein sequence: CASSSGQGAGELFF.

This clonotype was found a few times. One end of the junction fails to match germline, which may point to a read error. The chain recombines TRBV6-6 with TRBJ2-7; 14 nucleotides align to TRBD2. The CDR3 runs 13 residues. Looked up from germline, CDR1 is MNHNY and CDR2 is SVGAGI (reference sequence). Here the CDR3 reads CASRNPGTSGGLF. As DNA, the CDR3 is TGTGCCAGCAGGAACCCCGGGACTAGCGGGGGTTTGTTC.

The chain has TRBV19 and TRBJ2-2; perhaps TRBD2 as D (6 bases). V gave up 2 bases and J gave up 5 bases, with 12 bases separating them. CDR3 length: 15 residues. In germline, CDR1 is LNHDA, CDR2 SQIVND (reference sequence). CDR3: CASSIQGRGTGELFF. The CDR3 region has the DNA TGTGCCAGTAGTATACAGGGACGGGGGACCGGGGAGCTGTTTTTT.

A few counts support this clonotype. V is TRBV5-1 and J is TRBJ1-3; 7 bases fit TRBD1. V lost 0 bases and J lost 0; bases outside the gene matches: 3. Germline CDR1 and CDR2: SGHRS and YFSETQ. CDR3 length: 16 amino acids. CDR3 protein: CASSLGTGLSGNTIYF. CDR3 DNA: TGCGCCAGCAGCTTGGGGACAGGCCTCTCTGGAAACACCATATATTTT.

The rearrangement joins TRBV7-9 to TRBJ2-5, with TRBD2 as a possible D gene (6 bases). This CDR3 region has 14 residues. In germline, CDR1 is SEHNR, CDR2 FQNEAQ (reference sequence). Deletions cut 5 bases from V and 3 bases from J, with 13 bases between. The CDR3 DNA reads as TGTGCCAGCAGCCGAAAGGGACTTGAAGAGACCCAGTACTTC. It encodes CASSRKGLEETQYF.

This clonotype has ten or more counts. V is TRBV29-1 and J is TRBJ2-7; weak D call: TRBD2 (5 bases). V was trimmed by 3 bases and J by 2 bases, leaving 8 bases between them. Germline values: CDR1 SQVTM, CDR2 ANQGSEA. The CDR3 is 12 amino acids. The CDR3 here is CSVEGAPYEQYF. CDR3 bases: TGCAGCGTTGAGGGAGCCCCCTACGAGCAGTACTTC.

This clonotype was detected only a few times. The V call is TRBV12-3 or TRBV12-4, the J call TRBJ1-2; 8 nucleotides agree with TRBD1. This CDR3 has 12 amino acids. Trimming took 6 bases from V and 5 from J; bases not matched to a gene: 2. The CDR3 region is CASRDRVYGYTF. CDR3 bases: TGTGCCAGCAGGGACAGGGTGTATGGCTACACCTTC.

The chain uses TRBV20-1 and TRBJ2-1, with D perhaps TRBD1 (6 bases). The CDR3 length is 16 residues. The germline V gene has CDR1 DFQATT and CDR2 SNEGSKA (reference sequence). V was pared by 3 bases and J by 1 base, with 16 bases between. CDR3 residues: CSARGAVDSSYNEQFF. The DNA of the CDR3 is TGCAGTGCTAGGGGGGCTGTAGATTCTTCCTACAATGAGCAGTTCTTC.

A few counts support this clonotype. This chain joins TRBV18 and TRBJ2-1; no clear D. Germline V gives CDR1 KGHSH, CDR2 LQKENI. The CDR3 contains 13 residues. V lost 2 bases, J lost 5 bases, and 7 bases lay in between. CDR3 sequence reads: CASSPSMNNEQFF. The CDR3 bases are TGTGCCAGCTCACCATCCATGAACAATGAGCAGTTCTTC.

This clonotype was observed many times. The gene calls are TRBV6-1 and TRBJ1-1; D not certain. The V end was cut by 5 bases, the J end by 4 bases, with 2 bases between. The germline CDR1 and CDR2 sequences are MNHNS and SASEGT. This CDR3 contains 10 residues. The CDR3 nucleotides are TGTGCCAGCAGTCGCACTGAAGCTTTCTTT. Translating it yields CASSRTEAFF.

The V gene is TRBV6-1, the J gene TRBJ1-5; D remains ambiguous. Germline V gene data show CDR1 as MNHNS and CDR2 as SASEGT. Deletions cut 1 base from V and 7 bases from J, with 14 bases between. The CDR3 has 15 residues. The CDR3 DNA reads as TGTGCCAGCAGTGAAGGGACCCAAAGCTGGCAGCCCCAGCATTTT. It encodes CASSEGTQSWQPQHF.

The rearrangement joins TRBV15 to TRBJ2-7; the D call may be TRBD1 or TRBD2 (5 bases each). Trimming stripped 0 bases from V and 6 bases from J, with 9 bases between. Germline V lookup: CDR1 LNHNV, CDR2 YYDKDF (reference sequence). The CDR3 consists of 13 residues. The CDR3 is CATSRDPGSEQYF. For the CDR3, the DNA is TGTGCCACCAGCAGAGATCCAGGGAGCGAGCAGTACTTC.

The chain uses TRBV11-2 and TRBJ2-5; 7 bases are shared with TRBD1. The CDR3 has 14 amino acids. V lost 0 bases to trimming and J lost 5 bases; unmatched junction nucleotides: 3. Germline CDR1 is SGHAT and CDR2 is FQNNGV. Here the CDR3 DNA reads TGTGCCAGCAGCTTAGAGAGGGGGCTCGAGACCCAGTACTTC. Translation: CASSLERGLETQYF.

The chain uses TRBV10-3 and TRBJ2-7; 7 nucleotides align to TRBD2. The germline V gene has CDR1 ENHRY and CDR2 SYGVKD. There are 15 residues in the CDR3. V was clipped by 3 bases and J by 3 bases; unmatched bases: 8. CDR3 loop: CAISDVLADFYEQYF. The CDR3, as DNA: TGTGCCATCAGTGATGTTCTAGCGGATTTCTACGAGCAGTACTTC.

This clonotype was counted a few times. The chain carries TRBV7-8 and TRBJ1-1; 7 bases are shared with TRBD1. The CDR3 loop spans 14 amino acids. The V segment lost 1 base and the J segment 4 bases; nucleotides outside the gene matches: 3. CDR1 and CDR2 from the germline V gene are SGHVS and FQNEAQ. In DNA form, the CDR3 reads TGTGCCAGCAGCTTAGTTTACAGGGGCACTGAAGCTTTCTTT. Encoded protein: CASSLVYRGTEAFF.

This clonotype has a handful of counts. The rearrangement joins TRBV7-9 to TRBJ2-1, with TRBD2 identical over 8 bases. CDR3 size: 16 residues. J lost 7 bases, V lost 5 bases, and 13 bases had no gene match. Germline values: CDR1 SEHNR, CDR2 FQNEAQ (reference sequence). The CDR3 here is CASSLAGTSRWNEQFF. The CDR3 DNA sequence: TGTGCCAGCAGCCTGGCCGGGACTAGTCGATGGAATGAGCAGTTCTTC. The whole variable domain, remainder taken from reference TRBV7-9 and TRBJ2-1, is DTGVSQNPRHKITKRGQNVTFRCDPISEHNRLYWYRQTLGQGPEFLTYFQNEAQLEKSRLLSDRFSAERPKGSFSTLEIQRTEQGDSAMYLCASSLAGTSRWNEQFFGPGTRLTVL.

This clonotype was seen a few times. The chain combines TRBV20-1 with TRBJ1-5, with 7 positions matching TRBD1. J lost 0 bases, V lost 5 bases, and 10 bases had no gene match. CDR3 length equals 16 residues. Per germline, CDR1 DFQATT and CDR2 SNEGSKA (reference sequence). CDR3 protein: CSAFDRVKGSNQPQHF. CDR3 nucleotides: TGCAGTGCTTTTGACAGGGTCAAGGGTAGCAATCAGCCCCAGCATTTT.

This clonotype was detected only a few times. The chain recombines TRBV6-1 with TRBJ1-2, with TRBD1 matching 7 bases. The CDR3 has 14 residues. Trimming cost V 7 bases and J 2 bases; bases outside gene matches: 7. Germline CDR1 and CDR2: MNHNS and SASEGT. The CDR3 protein is CASTSGQNNYGYTF. CDR3 DNA sequence: TGTGCCAGCACCTCGGGACAGAACAACTATGGCTACACCTTC.

The CDR3 nucleotides read TGTGCCATCCGGGGAGGGGGTGTGTTTGGCTACACCTTC. Its protein is CAIRGGGVFGYTF. The V and J genes are TRBV6-1 and TRBJ1-2, with D maybe TRBD1 (6 bases). The CDR3 has 13 amino acids. The V gene lost 10 bases and the J gene lost 7 bases, with 19 bases spanning the gap. Germline CDR1 reads MNHNS; CDR2 reads SASEGT.